This T cell receptor beta chain originates from a study of CD8+CD57+ T cells in acquired aplastic anemia. Study-level points and caveats: Fewer than 35 sequences, all CD8+ CDR3, were shared between patients and controls. No significant difference in CD8+ Simpson's diversity was found between patients and controls.

As regards this clonotype: Its antigen is not known.

Genomic DNA served as template for TCR beta VDJ and CDR3 profiling. From the reads, TCRdb called clonotypes with MiXCR, one entry per CDR3 protein. The sample includes under 250,000 distinct CDR3 sequences, roughly 35% of them seen just once. The CDR3 runs to 15 residues. Trimming left V 8 bases short and J 5 bases short, with 19 bases between. Germline V gene data show CDR1 as SNHLY and CDR2 as FYNNEI. The rearrangement joins TRBV2 to TRBJ1-5, with D perhaps TRBD1 (6 bases). The receptor comes from a human donor in good health, serving as a control. Material: sorted CD4+, CD8+, or CD8+CD57+ T cells (not recorded which) from PBMCs. The CDR3: CASSPRGGTDQPQHF. The CDR3, as DNA: TGTGCCAGCTCACCCCGAGGGGGGACCGATCAGCCCCAGCATTTT.